The source of this T cell receptor beta chain is a study of blood T cell repertoires in COVID-19. Study-level information: The study drew acute and convalescent COVID-19 samples from the United States, Italy and Spain. T cells, B-cell-depleted T cells, or PBMCs provided the cDNA or gDNA that served as material.

In the source study's methods: Estimated nucleated cell counts came from reference gene primer amplification. This table comes from immunoSEQ multiplex PCR, and its TCRdb copy is limited to in-frame clones, with some not included. That table furnishes V, J and clone size, whereas the DNA furnished D and trimming. The sample yields some 34,000 clones, more than 70% seen once. This clone was counted between two and nine times. J was trimmed by 2 bases and V by 5 bases; bases with no gene match: 2. Germline loops: CDR1 WNHNN, CDR2 SYGVQD (reference sequence). CDR3 size: 14 residues. What was sequenced was peripheral blood. This sequence joins TRBV10-1 and TRBJ2-1, with 8 bases aligning to TRBD2. The receptor was derived from a human donor in a cohort sampled during active COVID-19. DNA of the CDR3: TGCGCCAGCAGTAGCGGGAGCCCCTACAATGAGCAGTTCTTC. Its protein is CASSSGSPYNEQFF.